The clone carrying this T cell receptor (beta chain) was seen at least ten times. CDR3 length: 14 residues. With V trimmed by 6 bases and J by 6 bases, 7 bases remained unmatched. Germline CDR1 reads SEHNR; CDR2 reads FQNEAQ (reference sequence). The template used for profiling TCR beta VDJ and CDR3 was genomic DNA. Via MiXCR, TCRdb re-called the reads, giving one row per CDR3 protein. This sample has roughly 150,000 distinct CDR3 sequences; roughly 48% occur once, and the top ten carry approximately 1%. This specimen comes from a study of CD8+CD57+ T cells in acquired aplastic anemia. The overall study: DNA recovered from sorted CD4+ and CD8+ cells had a mean of approximately 3 ug.

The sequence came from a human donor in good health. The rearrangement joins TRBV7-9 to TRBJ2-1; 8 bases agree with TRBD1. The sequenced sample was sorted CD4+, CD8+, or CD8+CD57+ T cells (not recorded which) from PBMCs. The CDR3 loop reads CASRHTTGGNEQFF. The CDR3 DNA sequence: TGTGCCAGCAGACATACTACAGGGGGCAATGAGCAGTTCTTC. The variable domain in full, with the rest retrieved from reference TRBV7-9 and TRBJ2-1, is DTGVSQNPRHKITKRGQNVTFRCDPISEHNRLYWYRQTLGQGPEFLTYFQNEAQLEKSRLLSDRFSAERPKGSFSTLEIQRTEQGDSAMYLCASRHTTGGNEQFFGPGTRLTVL.